This TCR beta chain is drawn from a study of OX40 agonist ivuxolimab in advanced cancers. As for the study in general: Intravenous ivuxolimab was administered to patients every 2 weeks at 0.01 to 10 mg/kg.

The cohort excluded patients with autoimmune disease history or systemic immunosuppression. General study results and limits: Circulating CD4+ and CD8+ T cells showed clonal expansion by week 6 at 0.1 to 3.0 mg/kg. Expanded clones tended on average to be more numerous among CD8+ T cells than CD4+.

Libraries were prepared by immunoSEQ multiplex PCR; TCRdb keeps only in-frame clonotypes and omits some of them. The data show more than 65,000 clones, around 94% seen once. This CDR3 has 14 amino acids. Germline CDR1 and CDR2: MDHEN and SYDVKM. V lost 3 bases to trimming and J lost 4 bases; unmatched junction nucleotides: 3. Regarding this clone: Its target is not known.

This specimen consisted of CD4+ or CD8+ T cells sorted from blood, obtained in a trial of the OX40 agonist ivuxolimab. The source of this sequence is an adult with an advanced solid tumor such as melanoma, head and neck, liver or kidney cancer. The chain carries TRBV28 and TRBJ1-5, with TRBD1 matching over 7 bases. The DNA for the CDR3 is TGTGCCAGCAGTTTGCAGGGGGTAAATCAGCCCCAGCATTTT. Protein product: CASSLQGVNQPQHF. The entire variable domain, with the rest obtained from reference TRBV28 and TRBJ1-5, is as follows: DVKVTQSSRYLVKRTGEKVFLECVQDMDHENMFWYRQDPGLGLRLIYFSYDVKMKEKGDIPEGYSVSREKKERFSLILESASTNQTSMYLCASSLQGVNQPQHFGDGTRLSIL.